The entry below describes one T cell receptor (beta chain). The data stem from a study of blood T cell repertoires in COVID-19. In the study overall: Some COVID-19 samples were acute and others convalescent; all came from the United States, Italy and Spain. The analysed material was cDNA or gDNA that came from T cells, B-cell-depleted T cells, or PBMCs.

Per the study methods: For nucleated cells, counts were estimated from reference gene primer amplification. Data came from immunoSEQ multiplex PCR; TCRdb stores just in-frame clones and leaves some out. V and J calls and clone size are copied from that table; D and trimming were computed from the DNA. The data show about 190,000 clones, around 91% seen once. V gave up 7 bases and J gave up 4 bases; unmatched junction bases: 13. The CDR3 contains 18 residues. Germline lookup yields CDR1 WSHSY and CDR2 SAAADI. The rearrangement uses TRBV10-2 and TRBJ2-6; 10 nucleotides align to TRBD1. Sequencing input: peripheral blood. This clonotype was sampled from a man aged 45 to 65 with acute or convalescent COVID-19. The DNA of the CDR3 is TGCGCCAGCAAAGAAGATGAGGACAGGGGGGACGGGGCCAACGTCCTGACTTTC. This encodes CASKEDEDRGDGANVLTF.